The sequence of this T cell receptor (beta chain) was determined in a study of T cells in localized non-small cell lung cancer. Deletions cut 8 bases from V and 0 bases from J, with 10 bases between. The CDR3 runs 13 residues. CDR1 and CDR2 (germline): LNHDA, SQIVND (reference sequence). Some clones are missing from TCRdb's copy, which holds only in-frame ones; the method was immunoSEQ multiplex PCR. The table has about 62,000 clones, more than 80% seen once; the top ten hold 4.7%. V usage is TRBV19 and J usage is TRBJ1-1, with D possibly TRBD1 on 6 matching bases. The sample consisted of PBMCs, taken before any cancer treatment. The sequence was obtained from a man between 40 and 75 years old with stage II lung adenocarcinoma. CDR3 DNA: TGTGCCAGTGAAGGACAGATGAACACTGAAGCTTTCTTT. Amino acid sequence: CASEGQMNTEAFF.